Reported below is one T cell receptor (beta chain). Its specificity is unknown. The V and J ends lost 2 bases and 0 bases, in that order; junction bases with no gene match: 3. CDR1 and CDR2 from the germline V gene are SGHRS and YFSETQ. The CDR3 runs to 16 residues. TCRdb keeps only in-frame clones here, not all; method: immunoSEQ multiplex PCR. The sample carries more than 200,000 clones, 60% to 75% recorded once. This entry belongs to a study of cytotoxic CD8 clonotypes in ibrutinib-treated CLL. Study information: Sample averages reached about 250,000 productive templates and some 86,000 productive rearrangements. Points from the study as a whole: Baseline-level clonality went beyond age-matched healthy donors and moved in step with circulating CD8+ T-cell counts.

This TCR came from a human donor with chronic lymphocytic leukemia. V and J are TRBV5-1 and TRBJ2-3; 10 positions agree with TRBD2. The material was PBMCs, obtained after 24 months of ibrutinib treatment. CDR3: CASSLGLAESTDTQYF. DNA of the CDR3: TGCGCCAGCAGCTTAGGACTAGCGGAAAGCACAGATACGCAGTATTTT.